The 13 T cell receptor beta chains below were found in one sample sequenced in a study of CD8 T cells in ankylosing spondylitis. What these receptors recognize is not known. Broader study findings: Ankylosing spondylitis blood seemed to carry a telltale TCR beta motif made of several highly homologous variants.

A single record per CDR3 protein comes from TCRdb applying MiXCR to the 5' RACE reads. The table lists approximately 500,000 distinct CDR3 sequences, roughly 13% of them singletons, with approximately 6.3% in the top ten. The material sequenced was blood, either unsorted or a sorted T cell fraction (not recorded which). The receptors were sampled from a male donor with ankylosing spondylitis.

The chain joins TRBV15 to TRBJ1-2; maybe TRBD1 (5 bases). The V gene lost 4 bases and the J gene lost 3 bases, with 12 bases spanning the gap. The CDR3 extends over 14 amino acids. Germline CDR1 and CDR2: LNHNV and YYDKDF (reference sequence). CDR3 sequence: CATSKGPRDYGYTF. In nucleotides, the CDR3 is TGTGCCACCAGCAAAGGCCCCAGGGACTATGGCTACACCTTC.

This rearrangement joins TRBV5-1 to TRBJ2-1; tentative D call: TRBD1 (5 bases). Trimming took 4 bases from V and 9 from J, leaving 8 bases between them. CDR1 is SGHRS, CDR2 YFSETQ, per germline. The CDR3 covers 11 residues. The CDR3 nucleotides read TGCGCCAGCAGCCAGGACACTGAGCAGTTCTTC. Protein: CASSQDTEQFF.

This clonotype was detected a few times. The V gene is TRBV5-1, the J gene TRBJ1-6, with D unclear. CDR3 length equals 15 residues. V was pared by 1 base and J by 6 bases, with 11 bases between. Germline V gene lookup returns CDR1 SGHRS and CDR2 YFSETQ. The chain's CDR3 is CASSLQQVTNSPLHF. In DNA form, the CDR3 reads TGCGCCAGCAGCTTGCAACAAGTGACTAATTCACCCCTCCACTTT.

This clonotype occurred a few times. The chain employs TRBV7-2 and TRBJ2-7, with 8 bases that match TRBD1. The trim removed 6 bases at V and 7 bases at J, leaving 8 bases unmatched. Germline V CDR1 and CDR2: SGHTA, FQGNSA. The CDR3 consists of 13 residues. CDR3: CASSPTGAPEQYF. In DNA form, the CDR3 reads TGTGCCAGCAGTCCGACAGGGGCACCAGAGCAGTACTTC.

This clonotype was found a few times. The chain recombines TRBV6-1 with TRBJ2-5, with D unclear. Per germline, CDR1 MNHNS and CDR2 SASEGT. V was clipped by 4 bases and J by 5 bases, with 8 bases between them. This CDR3 region has 12 residues. The CDR3 sequence: CASSVTPETQYF. The DNA for the CDR3 is TGTGCCAGCAGTGTTACCCCGGAGACCCAGTACTTC.

This clonotype was detected only a few times. The chain couples TRBV20-1 to TRBJ1-5, with 7 bases lining up with TRBD1. This CDR3 comprises 13 residues. Trimming removed 6 bases from V and 4 bases from J; junction bases left unmatched: 6. Germline V gene sequence: CDR1 DFQATT, CDR2 SNEGSKA (reference sequence). The DNA for the CDR3 is TGCAGTGCGCAGCAGGGGGGGAATCAGCCCCAGCATTTT. Translated: CSAQQGGNQPQHF.

The gene calls are TRBV28 and TRBJ2-3, with 16 bases that match TRBD2. The CDR3 runs to 16 residues. V lost 6 bases and J lost 5; bases outside the gene matches: 5. Germline V gene sequence: CDR1 MDHEN, CDR2 SYDVKM. In DNA, the CDR3 is TGTGCCAGCAGCCGGGGACTAGCGGGAGGGTTAGATACGCAGTATTTT. Its translation is CASSRGLAGGLDTQYF.

This clonotype was counted only a few times. V gene TRBV7-6 combines with J gene TRBJ2-1; D possibly uses TRBD1 or TRBD2 (5 bases each). The V gene lost 2 bases and the J gene lost 5 bases, with 10 bases spanning the gap. The V gene's germline CDR1 is SGHVS and CDR2 FNYEAQ. The CDR3 length is 14 residues. This CDR3 reads CASSLRDHDNEQFF. In DNA, the CDR3 is TGTGCCAGCAGCTTAAGGGACCATGACAATGAGCAGTTCTTC.

CDR3 coding DNA: TGTGCCAGCAGCTTATCCTGGGCTGGGGCCAACGTCCTGACTTTC. It is translated as CASSLSWAGANVLTF. V and J are TRBV7-2 and TRBJ2-6, with D unresolved. CDR1 SGHTA and CDR2 FQGNSA come from the germline V gene. V dropped 2 bases and J dropped 2 bases, with 7 bases sitting between them. The CDR3 is 15 residues long.

The genes are TRBV7-2 and TRBJ2-2; 7 positions match TRBD1. Looked up from germline, CDR1 is SGHTA and CDR2 is FQGNSA. The trim removed 8 bases at V and 2 bases at J, leaving 8 bases unmatched. There are 15 residues in the CDR3. The CDR3 spells CASGRGGRNTGELFF. CDR3 bases: TGTGCCAGCGGAAGAGGGGGCAGAAACACCGGGGAGCTGTTTTTT. The whole variable domain, remainder taken from reference TRBV7-2 and TRBJ2-2, is GAGVSQSPSNKVTEKGKDVELRCDPISGHTALYWYRQSLGQGLEFLIYFQGNSAPDKSGLPSDRFSAERTGGSVSTLTIQRTQQEDSAVYLCASGRGGRNTGELFFGEGSRLTVL.

V gene TRBV7-2 combines with J gene TRBJ1-2; D not resolved. CDR1 is SGHTA, CDR2 FQGNSA, per germline. The CDR3 consists of 14 residues. Trimming took 0 bases from V and 3 from J, leaving 8 bases between them. The CDR3: CASSLAYADYGYTF. The CDR3 bases are TGTGCCAGCAGCTTAGCGTACGCCGACTATGGCTACACCTTC.

This chain joins TRBV13 and TRBJ2-1; 12 bases are a match to TRBD2. Germline V gives CDR1 PRHDT, CDR2 FYEKMQ (reference sequence). The CDR3 is 14 amino acids. V shed 2 bases and J 13 bases; nucleotides not matched to a gene: 6. CDR3 sequence reads: CASSLSASGRAQFF. For the CDR3, the DNA is TGTGCCAGCAGCTTAAGCGCTAGCGGGAGGGCACAGTTCTTC.

This clonotype showed up just a few times. The chain joins TRBV9 to TRBJ1-4; the D gene is possibly TRBD1 (6 bases). This CDR3 contains 20 residues. Germline V CDR1 and CDR2: SGDLS, YYNGEE. With 4 bases removed from V and 0 bases from J, the gap between germline ends came to 25 bases. The CDR3 DNA reads as TGTGCCAGCAGCTCCAGTCGCATTTTAGGGGGTACCGCAACTAATGAAAAACTGTTTTTT. Its protein product is CASSSSRILGGTATNEKLFF. Supplemented by reference TRBV9 and TRBJ1-4, the full variable domain reads DSGVTQTPKHLITATGQRVTLRCSPRSGDLSVYWYQQSLDQGLQFLIQYYNGEERAKGNILERFSAQQFPDLHSELNLSSLELGDSALYFCASSSSRILGGTATNEKLFFGSGTQLSVL.